This is a list of T cell receptor beta chains from one sample in a study of blood T cell repertoires in COVID-19. Using immunoSEQ multiplex PCR, the repertoire was profiled, and TCRdb retains in-frame clones only, with some absent. The sample includes about 200,000 clones, approximately 81% of them seen just once. Sequenced material: peripheral blood. The source is an elderly woman with acute or convalescent COVID-19. Each CDR3 is given with its conserved first and last residue. A D gene is named only where the DNA matches it firmly.

d_gene,v_gene,j_gene,CDR3aa,CDR3nt
TRBD2,TRBV7-2,TRBJ2-7,CASSLGGQGREARGEQYF,TGTGCCAGCAGCTTAGGTGGTCAGGGACGGGAGGCTCGCGGGGAGCAGTACTTC
TRBD2,TRBV4-1,TRBJ2-2,CASSQGDLAGATTGELFF,TGCGCCAGCAGCCAAGGTGATCTAGCGGGAGCGACCACCGGGGAGCTGTTTTTT
.,TRBV18,TRBJ1-2,CASSPPPRDGYTF,TGTGCCAGCTCACCCCCTCCGAGGGATGGCTACACCTTC
TRBD1,TRBV29-1,TRBJ1-3,CSVGGTAQSGIYF,TGCAGCGTTGGAGGGACAGCGCAAAGCGGCATATATTTT
.,TRBV10-3,TRBJ2-7,CAISGTPLEQYF,TGTGCCATCAGTGGGACACCCCTCGAGCAGTACTTC
.,TRBV21-1,TRBJ2-5,CASSKRMVGSGRKETQYF,TGTGCCAGCAGCAAAAGAATGGTCGGTAGCGGGAGAAAAGAGACCCAGTACTTC
TRBD1,TRBV18,TRBJ2-7,CASSLVRGTGSQQYF,TGTGCCAGCTCACTGGTTCGAGGGACAGGGTCACAGCAGTACTTC
.,TRBV7-9,TRBJ1-1,CASSLQGFTEAFF,TGTGCCAGCAGCTTACAGGGGTTCACTGAAGCTTTCTTT
.,TRBV5-8,TRBJ1-1,CASSLYPGYTEAFF,TGTGCCAGCAGCCTGTACCCAGGATACACTGAAGCTTTCTTT
.,TRBV27,TRBJ2-1,CASSLWGREQIAEQFF,TGTGCCAGCAGTTTATGGGGTCGGGAGCAGATTGCAGAGCAGTTCTTC
.,TRBV6-2/TRBV6-3,TRBJ1-1,CASSLQGVNTEAFF,TGTGCCAGCAGTCTACAGGGAGTGAACACTGAAGCTTTCTTT
.,TRBV25-1,TRBJ2-7,CASGIQGNEQYF,TGTGCCAGCGGGATACAGGGAAACGAGCAGTACTTC
.,TRBV15,TRBJ2-1,CATSRADEQFF,TGTGCCACCAGCAGAGCCGATGAGCAGTTCTTC
.,TRBV2,TRBJ1-1,CASSERNTEAFF,TGTGCCAGCAGTGAACGGAACACTGAAGCTTTCTTT